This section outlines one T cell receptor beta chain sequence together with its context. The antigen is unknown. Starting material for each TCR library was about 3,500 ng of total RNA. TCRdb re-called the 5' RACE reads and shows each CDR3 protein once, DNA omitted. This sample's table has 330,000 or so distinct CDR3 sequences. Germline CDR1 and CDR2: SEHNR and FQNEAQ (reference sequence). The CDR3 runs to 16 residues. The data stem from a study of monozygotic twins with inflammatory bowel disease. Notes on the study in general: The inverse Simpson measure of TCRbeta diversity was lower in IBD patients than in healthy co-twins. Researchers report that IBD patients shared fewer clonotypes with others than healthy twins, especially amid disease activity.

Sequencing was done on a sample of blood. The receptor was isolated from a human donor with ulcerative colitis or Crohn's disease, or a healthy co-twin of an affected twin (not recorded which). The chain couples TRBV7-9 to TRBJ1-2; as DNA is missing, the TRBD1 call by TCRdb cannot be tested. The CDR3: CASSPRAGGPRGGYTF.